These T cell receptor beta chains were read from a single sample in a study of T cell responses to AZD1222 COVID-19 vaccine. Generated by immunoSEQ multiplex PCR, the TCRdb table keeps only in-frame clones and is missing some. There are about 140,000 clones in the sample; about 92% occur only once, and roughly 2.2% lies in the top ten. Specimen: peripheral blood, collected on day 0 of AZD1222 vaccination. These receptors all stem from an adult in good health. CDR3s include the opening cysteine and the closing phenylalanine or tryptophan. The order of the fields is clone size, J gene, V gene, D gene, CDR3 DNA, CDR3 protein. A D gene is named only where the DNA matches it firmly. A clone size is listed for some rows: how often the clone was seen (once, few, many), or a class if it is expanded.

size: .
J: TRBJ1-1
V: TRBV18
D: .
DNA: TGTGCCAGCTCACCGGGTTCGGGGGGCATCACTGAAGCTTTCTTT
CDR3: CASSPGSGGITEAFF

size: .
J: TRBJ2-2
V: TRBV7-6
D: .
DNA: TGTGCCAGCAGCGCTGGTAACACCGGGGAGCTGTTTTTT
CDR3: CASSAGNTGELFF

size: .
J: TRBJ2-5
V: TRBV10-3
D: .
DNA: TGTGCCATCAGTGAGACTCCCAGCGGGTCCCAAGAGACCCAGTACTTC
CDR3: CAISETPSGSQETQYF

size: .
J: TRBJ1-1
V: TRBV10-3
D: TRBD1
DNA: TGTGCCATCAGGATGGGACAGATGAACACTGAAGCTTTCTTT
CDR3: CAIRMGQMNTEAFF

size: once
J: TRBJ2-3
V: TRBV7-2
D: TRBD2
DNA: TGTGCCAGCAGCCCAGGGACTAGCGGAGGCACAGATACGCAGTATTTT
CDR3: CASSPGTSGGTDTQYF

size: .
J: TRBJ2-7
V: TRBV3-1/TRBV3-2
D: TRBD1
DNA: TGTGCCAGCAGCCGGAGAAGACCGGGACAGGGGGTTCCTCATTCCTACGAGCAGTACTTC
CDR3: CASSRRRPGQGVPHSYEQYF

size: .
J: TRBJ2-2
V: TRBV7-9
D: TRBD1
DNA: TGTGCCAGCACCACTCACCTCTCGACAGGGTGGAACACCGGGGAGCTGTTTTTT
CDR3: CASTTHLSTGWNTGELFF

size: .
J: TRBJ1-5
V: TRBV2
D: .
DNA: TGTGCCAGCAGTGGCCAGTTTAGCAATCAGCCCCAGCATTTT
CDR3: CASSGQFSNQPQHF

size: .
J: TRBJ2-3
V: TRBV6-4
D: .
DNA: TGTGCCAGCAGTGACCAATCCGGGGATACGCAGTATTTT
CDR3: CASSDQSGDTQYF

size: .
J: TRBJ1-6
V: TRBV19
D: TRBD1
DNA: TGTGCCAGCCAAACTTCAGGGGGAGCCGCTTTAAATTCACCCCTCCACTTT
CDR3: CASQTSGGAALNSPLHF

size: .
J: TRBJ1-2
V: TRBV12-3/TRBV12-4
D: .
DNA: TGTGCCAGCAGTTTAGACACACCAGCCTACACCTTC
CDR3: CASSLDTPAYTF

size: .
J: TRBJ1-5
V: TRBV20-1
D: .
DNA: TGCAGTGCTAGTCAAAGGCATCAGCCCCAGCATTTT
CDR3: CSASQRHQPQHF

size: .
J: TRBJ2-5
V: TRBV25-1
D: .
DNA: TGTGCCAGCAGTGATAATGAGGCCCAGTACTTC
CDR3: CASSDNEAQYF

size: .
J: TRBJ1-4
V: TRBV7-9
D: TRBD1
DNA: TGTGCCAGCAGCTTGGACAGGGCGGCTAATGAAAAACTGTTTTTT
CDR3: CASSLDRAANEKLFF

size: .
J: TRBJ2-1
V: TRBV7-9
D: TRBD2
DNA: TGTGCCAGCAGCGATCCGGGGACTAGCGGGGGAAATGAGCAGTTCTTC
CDR3: CASSDPGTSGGNEQFF

size: few
J: TRBJ1-2
V: TRBV6-2/TRBV6-3
D: .
DNA: TGTGCCAGCGGCCAAACTTTAGGGGGTTTGGACTATGGCTACACCTTC
CDR3: CASGQTLGGLDYGYTF

size: .
J: TRBJ1-2
V: TRBV28
D: .
DNA: TGTGCCAGCAGTTTGGGAGCCCAGGGGTTGAGTGGTGGCTACACCTTC
CDR3: CASSLGAQGLSGGYTF

size: .
J: TRBJ1-3
V: TRBV5-5
D: .
DNA: TGTGCCAGCAGCTTTGGGGGGCTGGCCGGAAACACCATATATTTT
CDR3: CASSFGGLAGNTIYF

size: .
J: TRBJ2-2
V: TRBV7-9
D: TRBD1
DNA: TGTGCCAGCAGCGAGGACAGGGGGCGTTGGGAGCTGTTTTTT
CDR3: CASSEDRGRWELFF

size: .
J: TRBJ1-3
V: TRBV27
D: .
DNA: TGTGCCAGCAGTTTTTCAGGCTCTGGAAACACCATATATTTT
CDR3: CASSFSGSGNTIYF

size: .
J: TRBJ2-5
V: TRBV7-2
D: .
DNA: TGTGCCAGCAGTTTCCCGGGGGTACAAGAGACCCAGTACTTC
CDR3: CASSFPGVQETQYF

size: .
J: TRBJ1-5
V: TRBV30
D: .
DNA: TGTGCCTGGAGCGTGGACGGTTTCAATCAGCCCCAGCATTTT
CDR3: CAWSVDGFNQPQHF

size: once
J: TRBJ1-2
V: TRBV30
D: .
DNA: TGTGCCTGGAGACCCGCTATGAGGGGCGCTAACTATGGCTACACCTTC
CDR3: CAWRPAMRGANYGYTF

size: .
J: TRBJ2-5
V: TRBV12-3/TRBV12-4
D: .
DNA: TGTGCCAGCAGAGTCGGGGGGCGGGAGACCCAGTACTTC
CDR3: CASRVGGRETQYF

size: once
J: TRBJ2-7
V: TRBV7-2
D: .
DNA: TGTGCCAGCAGCTCTCCTTCTTCCTACGAGCAGTACTTC
CDR3: CASSSPSSYEQYF

size: .
J: TRBJ2-2
V: TRBV19
D: .
DNA: TGTGCCAGTAGTATAGTAAACACCGGGGAGCTGTTTTTT
CDR3: CASSIVNTGELFF

size: .
J: TRBJ2-5
V: TRBV13
D: TRBD1
DNA: TGTGCCAGCAGCTTGGGACAGGGTTACTTC
CDR3: CASSLGQGYF

size: .
J: TRBJ2-5
V: TRBV19
D: .
DNA: TGTGCCAGTAGTATCATCGGGGGTTTAGGTAAAGAGACCCAGTACTTC
CDR3: CASSIIGGLGKETQYF

size: .
J: TRBJ2-3
V: TRBV19
D: TRBD2
DNA: TGTGCCAGTAGTATACAGCGGGGGCCCGCAGATACGCAGTATTTT
CDR3: CASSIQRGPADTQYF

size: .
J: TRBJ1-1
V: TRBV5-5
D: .
DNA: TGTGCCAGCAGACAAGGGAGGCAGGCGAACACTGAAGCTTTCTTT
CDR3: CASRQGRQANTEAFF

size: once
J: TRBJ1-1
V: TRBV6-5
D: .
DNA: TGTGCCAGCGGGACGGGCGGGATGAACACTGAAGCTTTCTTT
CDR3: CASGTGGMNTEAFF

size: .
J: TRBJ1-5
V: TRBV6-5
D: .
DNA: TGTGCCAGCAGCGGAGGGCCTAGCAATCAGCCCCAGCATTTT
CDR3: CASSGGPSNQPQHF

size: .
J: TRBJ2-1
V: TRBV6-5
D: .
DNA: TGTGCCAGCAGCCTTACTCCCAATGAGCAGTTCTTC
CDR3: CASSLTPNEQFF

size: .
J: TRBJ1-1
V: TRBV19
D: TRBD1
DNA: TGTGCCAGTAGTCGCGGATGGACAGGGGACGCTGAAGCTTTCTTT
CDR3: CASSRGWTGDAEAFF

size: .
J: TRBJ1-1
V: TRBV11-2
D: TRBD1
DNA: TGTGCCAGCAGTTTAGAGACAGGGGGCACTGAAGCTTTCTTT
CDR3: CASSLETGGTEAFF

size: .
J: TRBJ1-4
V: TRBV18
D: .
DNA: TGTGCCAGCTCACCACCCACGGTCGGGAGGGGACCTAATGAAAAACTGTTTTTT
CDR3: CASSPPTVGRGPNEKLFF

size: .
J: TRBJ1-6
V: TRBV9
D: .
DNA: TGTGCCAGCAGCTTCCGGGACACAAATTCACCCCTCCACTTT
CDR3: CASSFRDTNSPLHF

size: once
J: TRBJ1-4
V: TRBV5-1
D: .
DNA: TGCGCCAGCACCGAGTGGGGGGGCACTAATGAAAAACTGTTTTTT
CDR3: CASTEWGGTNEKLFF

size: few
J: TRBJ1-1
V: TRBV18
D: .
DNA: TGTGCCAGCTCACAGGCGGGGCCAAATCTGAACACTGAAGCTTTCTTT
CDR3: CASSQAGPNLNTEAFF

size: .
J: TRBJ2-1
V: TRBV5-1
D: TRBD2
DNA: TGCGCCAGCAGCCCGGGGGCTAGCGGGATCGTCAATGAGCAGTTCTTC
CDR3: CASSPGASGIVNEQFF

size: .
J: TRBJ1-4
V: TRBV19
D: TRBD1
DNA: TGTGCCAGTAGTTCAGGGACAGGGGGCAAAGGCGAAAAACTGTTTTTT
CDR3: CASSSGTGGKGEKLFF

size: .
J: TRBJ1-5
V: TRBV2
D: TRBD1
DNA: TGTGCCAGCAATAGGGACAGGAGAAATCAGCCCCAGCATTTT
CDR3: CASNRDRRNQPQHF

size: few
J: TRBJ1-5
V: TRBV7-8
D: .
DNA: TGTGCCAGCAGCTTAGATGGGTCGGGATCGTGGCCCCAGCATTTT
CDR3: CASSLDGSGSWPQHF

size: .
J: TRBJ1-2
V: TRBV14
D: TRBD1
DNA: TGTGCCAGCAGCCAAGATTGGACAGGGACCCATGGCTACACCTTC
CDR3: CASSQDWTGTHGYTF

size: .
J: TRBJ2-5
V: TRBV6-5
D: .
DNA: TGTGCCAGCAGTTACGGACATCAAGAGACCCAGTACTTC
CDR3: CASSYGHQETQYF

size: .
J: TRBJ1-2
V: TRBV18
D: .
DNA: TGTGCCAGCTCACCACTAGGGAAACCAAGTGACTATGGCTACACCTTC
CDR3: CASSPLGKPSDYGYTF

size: .
J: TRBJ2-5
V: TRBV5-1
D: TRBD1
DNA: TGCGCCAGCTCCGGGACAGCTAAAGAGACCCAGTACTTC
CDR3: CASSGTAKETQYF

size: .
J: TRBJ2-3
V: TRBV28
D: .
DNA: TGTGCCAGCAGCCATGGGGGGGATACGCAGTATTTT
CDR3: CASSHGGDTQYF

size: .
J: TRBJ1-2
V: TRBV7-3
D: .
DNA: TGTGCCGGAGGCAGGAACTATGGCTACACCTTC
CDR3: CAGGRNYGYTF

size: .
J: TRBJ2-1
V: TRBV7-7
D: TRBD2
DNA: TGTGCCAGCAGTCCTAGCGGACCAGTCAATGAGCAGTTCTTC
CDR3: CASSPSGPVNEQFF

size: .
J: TRBJ2-7
V: TRBV7-2
D: .
DNA: TGTGCCAGCAGCATAGGAAGGGAGCAGTACTTC
CDR3: CASSIGREQYF

size: .
J: TRBJ1-2
V: TRBV7-9
D: .
DNA: TGTGCCAGCAGCTTAGCGGGGACCTATGGCTACACCTTC
CDR3: CASSLAGTYGYTF

size: .
J: TRBJ1-1
V: TRBV18
D: .
DNA: TGTGCCAGCTCGCCGGGGCGCGCAAACACTGAAGCTTTCTTT
CDR3: CASSPGRANTEAFF

size: .
J: TRBJ1-2
V: TRBV21-1
D: .
DNA: TGTGCCAGCAGCAAAGAACACTATGGCTACACCTTC
CDR3: CASSKEHYGYTF

size: .
J: TRBJ2-7
V: TRBV5-5
D: TRBD1
DNA: TGTGCCAGCAGCTTGACAGGGGGCGGCGAGCAGTACTTC
CDR3: CASSLTGGGEQYF